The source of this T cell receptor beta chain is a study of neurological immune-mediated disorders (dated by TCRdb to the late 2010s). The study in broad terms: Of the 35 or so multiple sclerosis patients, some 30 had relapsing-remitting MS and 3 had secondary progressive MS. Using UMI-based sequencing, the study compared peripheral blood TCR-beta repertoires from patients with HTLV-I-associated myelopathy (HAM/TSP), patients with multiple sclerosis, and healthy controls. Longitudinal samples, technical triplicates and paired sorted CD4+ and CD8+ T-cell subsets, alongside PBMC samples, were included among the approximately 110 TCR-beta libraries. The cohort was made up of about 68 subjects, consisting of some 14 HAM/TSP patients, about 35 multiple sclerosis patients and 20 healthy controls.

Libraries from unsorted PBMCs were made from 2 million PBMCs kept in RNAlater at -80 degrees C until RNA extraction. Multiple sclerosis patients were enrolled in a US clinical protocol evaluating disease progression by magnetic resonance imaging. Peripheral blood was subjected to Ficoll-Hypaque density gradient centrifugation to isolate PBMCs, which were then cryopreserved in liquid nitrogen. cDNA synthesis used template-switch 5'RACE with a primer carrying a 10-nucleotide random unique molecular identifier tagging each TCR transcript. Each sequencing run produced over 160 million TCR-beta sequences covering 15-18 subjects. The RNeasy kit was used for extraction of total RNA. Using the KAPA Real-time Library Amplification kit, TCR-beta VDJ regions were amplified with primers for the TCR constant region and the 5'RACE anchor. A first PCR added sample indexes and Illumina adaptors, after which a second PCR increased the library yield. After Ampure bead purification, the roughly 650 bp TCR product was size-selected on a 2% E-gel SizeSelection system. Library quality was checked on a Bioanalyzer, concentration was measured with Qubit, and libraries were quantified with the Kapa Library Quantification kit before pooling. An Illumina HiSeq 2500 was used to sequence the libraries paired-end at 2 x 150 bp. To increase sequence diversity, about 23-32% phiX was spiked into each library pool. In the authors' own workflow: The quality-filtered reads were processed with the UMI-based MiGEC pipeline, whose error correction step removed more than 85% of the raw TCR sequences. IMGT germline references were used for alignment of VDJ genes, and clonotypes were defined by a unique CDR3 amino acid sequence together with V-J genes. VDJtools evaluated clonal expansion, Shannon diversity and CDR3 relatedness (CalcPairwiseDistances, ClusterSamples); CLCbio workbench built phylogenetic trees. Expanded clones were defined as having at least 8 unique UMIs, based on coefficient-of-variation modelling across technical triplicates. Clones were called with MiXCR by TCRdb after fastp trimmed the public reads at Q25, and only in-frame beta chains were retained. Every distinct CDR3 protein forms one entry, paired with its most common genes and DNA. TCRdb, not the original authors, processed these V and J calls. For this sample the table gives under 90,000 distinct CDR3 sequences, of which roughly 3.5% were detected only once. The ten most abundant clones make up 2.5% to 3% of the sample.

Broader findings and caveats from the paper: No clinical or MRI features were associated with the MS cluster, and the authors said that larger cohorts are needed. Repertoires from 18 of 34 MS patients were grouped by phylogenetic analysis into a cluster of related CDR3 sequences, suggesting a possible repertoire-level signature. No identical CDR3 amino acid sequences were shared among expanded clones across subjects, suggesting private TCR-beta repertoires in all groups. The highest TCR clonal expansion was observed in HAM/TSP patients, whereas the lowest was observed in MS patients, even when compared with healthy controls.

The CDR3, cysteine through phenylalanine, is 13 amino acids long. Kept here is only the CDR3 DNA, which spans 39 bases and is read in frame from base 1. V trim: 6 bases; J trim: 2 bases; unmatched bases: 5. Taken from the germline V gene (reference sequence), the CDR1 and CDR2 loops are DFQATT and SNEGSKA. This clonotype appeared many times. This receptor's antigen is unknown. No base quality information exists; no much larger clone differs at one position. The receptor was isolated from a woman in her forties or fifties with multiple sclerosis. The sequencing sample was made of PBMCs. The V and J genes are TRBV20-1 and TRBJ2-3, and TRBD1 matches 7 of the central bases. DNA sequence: TGCAGTGCGAGACAGGGATCCACAGATACGCAGTATTTT. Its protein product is CSARQGSTDTQYF.